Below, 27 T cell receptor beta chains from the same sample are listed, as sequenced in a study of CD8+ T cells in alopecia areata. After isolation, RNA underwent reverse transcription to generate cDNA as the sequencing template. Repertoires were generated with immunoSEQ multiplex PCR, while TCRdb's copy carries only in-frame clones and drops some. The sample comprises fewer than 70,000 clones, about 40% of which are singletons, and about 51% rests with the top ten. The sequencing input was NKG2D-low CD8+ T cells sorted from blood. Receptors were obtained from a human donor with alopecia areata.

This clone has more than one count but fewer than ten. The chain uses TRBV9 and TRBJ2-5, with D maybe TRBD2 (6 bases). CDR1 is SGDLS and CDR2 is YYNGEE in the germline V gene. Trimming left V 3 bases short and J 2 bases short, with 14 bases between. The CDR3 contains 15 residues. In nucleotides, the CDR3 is TGTGCCAGCAGCGCCCTCGGGAGTAGGCAAGAGACCCAGTACTTC. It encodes CASSALGSRQETQYF.

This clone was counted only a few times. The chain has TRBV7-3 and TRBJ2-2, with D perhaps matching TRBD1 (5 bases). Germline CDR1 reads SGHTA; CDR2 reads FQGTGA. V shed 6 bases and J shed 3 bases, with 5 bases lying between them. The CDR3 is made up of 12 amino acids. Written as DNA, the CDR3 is TGTGCCAGCAGAGGGGACACCGGGGAGCTGTTTTTT. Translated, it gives CASRGDTGELFF. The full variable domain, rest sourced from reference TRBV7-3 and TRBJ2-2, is GAGVSQTPSNKVTEKGKYVELRCDPISGHTALYWYRQSLGQGPEFLIYFQGTGAADDSGLPNDRFFAVRPEGSVSTLKIQRTERGDSAVYLCASRGDTGELFFGEGSRLTVL.

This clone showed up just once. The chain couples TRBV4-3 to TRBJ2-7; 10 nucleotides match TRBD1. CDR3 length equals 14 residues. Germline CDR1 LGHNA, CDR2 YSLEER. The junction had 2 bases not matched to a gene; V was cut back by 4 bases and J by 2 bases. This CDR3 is CASSRTGGTYEQYF. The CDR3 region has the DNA TGCGCCAGCAGCCGGACAGGGGGGACCTACGAGCAGTACTTC.

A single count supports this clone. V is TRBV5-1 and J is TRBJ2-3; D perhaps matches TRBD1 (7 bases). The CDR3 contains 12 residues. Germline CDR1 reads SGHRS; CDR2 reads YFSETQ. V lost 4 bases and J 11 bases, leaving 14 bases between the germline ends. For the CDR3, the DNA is TGCGCCAGCAGCGCGGGACAGCTAGGGCAGTATTTT. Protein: CASSAGQLGQYF.

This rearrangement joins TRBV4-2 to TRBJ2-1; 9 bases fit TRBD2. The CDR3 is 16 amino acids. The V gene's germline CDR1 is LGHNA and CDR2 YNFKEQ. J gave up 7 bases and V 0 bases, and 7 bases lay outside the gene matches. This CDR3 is CASSQDPSGEGNEQFF. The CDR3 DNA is TGTGCCAGCAGCCAAGACCCTAGCGGGGAGGGTAATGAGCAGTTCTTC.

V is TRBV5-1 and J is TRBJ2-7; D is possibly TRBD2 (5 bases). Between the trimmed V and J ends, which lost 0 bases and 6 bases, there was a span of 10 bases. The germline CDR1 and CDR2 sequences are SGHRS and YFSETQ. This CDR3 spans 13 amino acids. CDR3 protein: CASSLGGGGEQYF. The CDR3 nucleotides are TGCGCCAGCAGCTTGGGAGGAGGAGGCGAGCAGTACTTC. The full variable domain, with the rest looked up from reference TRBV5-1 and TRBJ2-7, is KAGVTQTPRYLIKTRGQQVTLSCSPISGHRSVSWYQQTPGQGLQFLFEYFSETQRNKGNFPGRFSGRQFSNSRSEMNVSTLELGDSALYLCASSLGGGGEQYFGPGTRLTVT.

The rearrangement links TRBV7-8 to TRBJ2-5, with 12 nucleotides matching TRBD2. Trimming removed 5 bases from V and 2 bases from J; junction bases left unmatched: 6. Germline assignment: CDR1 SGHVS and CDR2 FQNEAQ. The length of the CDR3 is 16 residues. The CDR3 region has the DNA TGTGCCAGCAGCGTCCGACTAGCGGGGGCACAAGAGACCCAGTACTTC. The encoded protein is CASSVRLAGAQETQYF.

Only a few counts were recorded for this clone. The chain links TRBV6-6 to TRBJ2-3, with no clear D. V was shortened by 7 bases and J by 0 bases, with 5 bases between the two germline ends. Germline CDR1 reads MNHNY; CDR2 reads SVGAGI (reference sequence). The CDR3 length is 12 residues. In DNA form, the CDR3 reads TGTGCCAGCAAGGACAGCACAGATACGCAGTATTTT. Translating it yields CASKDSTDTQYF.

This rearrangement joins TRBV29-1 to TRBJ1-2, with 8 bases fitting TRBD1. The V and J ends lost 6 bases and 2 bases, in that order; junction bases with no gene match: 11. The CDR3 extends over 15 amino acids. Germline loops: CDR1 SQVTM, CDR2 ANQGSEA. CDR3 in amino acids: CSVDRTGGLNYGYTF. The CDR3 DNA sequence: TGCAGCGTGGATCGAACAGGGGGACTAAACTATGGCTACACCTTC.

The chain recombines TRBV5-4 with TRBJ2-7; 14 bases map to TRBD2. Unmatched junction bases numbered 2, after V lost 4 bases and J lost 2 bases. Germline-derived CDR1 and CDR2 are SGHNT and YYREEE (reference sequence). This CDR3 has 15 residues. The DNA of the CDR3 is TGTGCCAGCAGCGGGGGACTAGCGGGGGCCTACGAGCAGTACTTC. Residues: CASSGGLAGAYEQYF.

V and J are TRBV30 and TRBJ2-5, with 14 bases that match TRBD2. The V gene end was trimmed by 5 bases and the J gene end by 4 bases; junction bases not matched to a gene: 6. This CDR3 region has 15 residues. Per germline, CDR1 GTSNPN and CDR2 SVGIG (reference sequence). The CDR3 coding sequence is TGTGCCTGGGCAACCGGGACTAGCGGGAGAGAGACCCAGTACTTC. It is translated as CAWATGTSGRETQYF.

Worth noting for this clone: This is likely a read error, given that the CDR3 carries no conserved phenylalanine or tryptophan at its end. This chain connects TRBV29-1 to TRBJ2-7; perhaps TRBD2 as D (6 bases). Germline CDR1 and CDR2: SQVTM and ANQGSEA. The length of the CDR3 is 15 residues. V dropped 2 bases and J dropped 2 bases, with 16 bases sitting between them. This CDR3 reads CSVEYWRGSAYEQYS. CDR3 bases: TGCAGCGTTGAATATTGGAGGGGTTCGGCCTACGAGCAGTACTCC.

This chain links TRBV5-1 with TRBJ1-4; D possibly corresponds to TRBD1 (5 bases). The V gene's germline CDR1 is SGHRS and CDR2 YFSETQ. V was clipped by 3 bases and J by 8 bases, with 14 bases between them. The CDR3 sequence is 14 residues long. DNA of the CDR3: TGCGCCAGCAGCTCGATGGGACGTGGAGAAAAACTGTTTTTT. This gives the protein CASSSMGRGEKLFF.

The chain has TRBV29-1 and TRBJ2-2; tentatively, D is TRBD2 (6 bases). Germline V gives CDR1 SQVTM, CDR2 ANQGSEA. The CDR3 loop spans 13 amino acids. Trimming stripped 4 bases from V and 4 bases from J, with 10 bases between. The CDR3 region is CSVAGVPTGELFF. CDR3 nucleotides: TGCAGCGTTGCGGGGGTTCCCACCGGGGAGCTGTTTTTT.

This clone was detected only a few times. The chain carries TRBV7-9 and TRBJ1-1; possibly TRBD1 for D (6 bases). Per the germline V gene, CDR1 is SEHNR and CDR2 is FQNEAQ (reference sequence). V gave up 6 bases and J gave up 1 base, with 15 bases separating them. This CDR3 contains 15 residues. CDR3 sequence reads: CASRKTTGPNTEAFF. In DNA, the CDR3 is TGTGCCAGCAGAAAAACTACAGGGCCGAACACTGAAGCTTTCTTT.

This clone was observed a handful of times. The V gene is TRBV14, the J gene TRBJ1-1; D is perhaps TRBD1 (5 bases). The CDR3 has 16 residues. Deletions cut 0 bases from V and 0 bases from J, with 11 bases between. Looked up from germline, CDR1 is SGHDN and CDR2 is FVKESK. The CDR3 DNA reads TGTGCCAGCAGCCAAGATCCAGGGCCATTGAACACTGAAGCTTTCTTT. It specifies CASSQDPGPLNTEAFF. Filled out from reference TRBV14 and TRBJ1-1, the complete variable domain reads EAGVTQFPSHSVIEKGQTVTLRCDPISGHDNLYWYRRVMGKEIKFLLHFVKESKQDESGMPNNRFLAERTGGTYSTLKVQPAELEDSGVYFCASSQDPGPLNTEAFFGQGTRLTVV.

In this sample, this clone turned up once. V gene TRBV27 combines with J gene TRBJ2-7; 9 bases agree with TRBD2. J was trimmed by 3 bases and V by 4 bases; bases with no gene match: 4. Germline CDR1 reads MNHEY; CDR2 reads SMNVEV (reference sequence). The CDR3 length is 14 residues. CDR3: CASSSGLAFYEQYF. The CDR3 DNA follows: TGTGCCAGCAGTTCGGGACTAGCATTCTACGAGCAGTACTTC.

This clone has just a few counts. The CDR3 protein is CASRSAFF. The DNA for the CDR3 is TGTGCCAGCAGATCAGCTTTCTTT. The chain uses TRBV21-1 and TRBJ1-1. TRBV21-1 is marked as a pseudogene. CDR3 size: 8 residues.

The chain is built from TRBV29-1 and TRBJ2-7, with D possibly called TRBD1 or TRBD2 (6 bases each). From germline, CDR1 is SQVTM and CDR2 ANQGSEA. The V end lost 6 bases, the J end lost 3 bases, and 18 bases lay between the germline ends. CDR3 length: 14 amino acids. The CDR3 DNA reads TGCAGCGTGGGGACTCTCAGGGGTAACTACGAGCAGTACTTC. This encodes CSVGTLRGNYEQYF.

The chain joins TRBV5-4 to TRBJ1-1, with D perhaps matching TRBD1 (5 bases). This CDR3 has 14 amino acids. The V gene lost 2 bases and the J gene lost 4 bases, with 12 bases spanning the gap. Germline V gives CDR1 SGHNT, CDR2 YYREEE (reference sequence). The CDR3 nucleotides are TGTGCCAGCAGCTTACAGGCGGGGGGCACTGAAGCTTTCTTT. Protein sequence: CASSLQAGGTEAFF. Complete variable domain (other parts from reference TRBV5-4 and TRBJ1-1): ETGVTQSPTHLIKTRGQQVTLRCSSQSGHNTVSWYQQALGQGPQFIFQYYREEENGRGNFPPRFSGLQFPNYSSELNVNALELDDSALYLCASSLQAGGTEAFFGQGTRLTVV.

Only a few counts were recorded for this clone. The CDR3 coding sequence is TGCGCCAGCAGCTCCGTCGGACAGAGCTCCTACGAGCAGTACTTC. Amino acid sequence: CASSSVGQSSYEQYF. This sequence joins TRBV5-1 and TRBJ2-7; D is perhaps TRBD1 (6 bases). This CDR3 has 15 residues. Looked up from germline, CDR1 is SGHRS and CDR2 is YFSETQ. Deletions cut 3 bases from V and 0 bases from J, with 13 bases between.

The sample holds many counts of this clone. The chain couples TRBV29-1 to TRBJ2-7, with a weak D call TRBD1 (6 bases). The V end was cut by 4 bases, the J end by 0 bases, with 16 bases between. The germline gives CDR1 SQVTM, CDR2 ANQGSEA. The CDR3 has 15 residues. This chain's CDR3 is CSVASGQWLSYEQYF. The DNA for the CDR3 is TGCAGCGTTGCCTCAGGACAGTGGCTCTCCTACGAGCAGTACTTC.

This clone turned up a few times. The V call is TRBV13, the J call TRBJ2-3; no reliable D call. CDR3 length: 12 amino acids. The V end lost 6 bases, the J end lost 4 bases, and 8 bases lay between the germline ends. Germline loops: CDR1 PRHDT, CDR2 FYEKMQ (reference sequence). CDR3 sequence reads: CASSLISDTQYF. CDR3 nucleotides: TGTGCCAGCAGTCTAATCTCAGATACGCAGTATTTT.

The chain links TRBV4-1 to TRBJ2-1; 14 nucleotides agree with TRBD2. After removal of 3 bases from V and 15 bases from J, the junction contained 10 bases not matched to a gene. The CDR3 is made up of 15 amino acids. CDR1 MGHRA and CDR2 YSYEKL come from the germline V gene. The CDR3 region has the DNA TGCGCCAGCAGCCAGGACGGGACTAGCGGGGGCCTGCGGTTCTTC. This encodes CASSQDGTSGGLRFF.

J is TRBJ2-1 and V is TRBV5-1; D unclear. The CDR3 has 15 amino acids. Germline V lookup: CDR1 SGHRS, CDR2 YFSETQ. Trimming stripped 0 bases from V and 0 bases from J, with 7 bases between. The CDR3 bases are TGCGCCAGCAGCTTGGGGAGTTCCTCCTACAATGAGCAGTTCTTC. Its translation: CASSLGSSSYNEQFF.

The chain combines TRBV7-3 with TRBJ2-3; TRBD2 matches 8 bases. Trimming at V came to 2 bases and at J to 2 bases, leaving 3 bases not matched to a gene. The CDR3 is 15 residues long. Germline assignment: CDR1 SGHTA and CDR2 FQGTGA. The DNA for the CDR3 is TGTGCCAGCAGCTTAGCGGGGGGTACCACAGATACGCAGTATTTT. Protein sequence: CASSLAGGTTDTQYF.

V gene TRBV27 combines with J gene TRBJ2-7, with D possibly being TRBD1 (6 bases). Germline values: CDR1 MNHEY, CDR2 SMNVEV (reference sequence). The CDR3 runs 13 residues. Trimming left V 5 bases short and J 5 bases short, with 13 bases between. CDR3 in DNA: TGTGCCAGCAGTCTCCACAGGGCCAACGAGCAGTACTTC. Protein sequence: CASSLHRANEQYF.